This T cell receptor beta chain was identified in a study of blood T cell repertoires in COVID-19. Whole-study context: Both acute and convalescent COVID-19 samples were obtained from the United States, Italy and Spain. Sources were T cells, B-cell-depleted T cells, or PBMCs; the material itself was cDNA or gDNA.

The authors' processing: Reference gene primer amplification in the assay estimated nucleated cell counts. Sequencing was performed with immunoSEQ multiplex PCR; in TCRdb, only in-frame clones are kept and a portion is missing. That table is the source of V, J and clone size, and D and trimming were worked out from the DNA. This repertoire shows a few hundred thousand clones, over 75% found once; its top ten account for less than 8%. Cohort placement rested on clinical history that participants reported themselves. Germline loops: CDR1 SEHNR, CDR2 FQNEAQ (reference sequence). The CDR3 totals 13 residues. Between the trimmed V and J ends, which lost 2 bases and 5 bases, there was a span of 9 bases.

The chain recombines TRBV7-9 with TRBJ1-1; D not resolved. Sequenced sample: PBMCs or T cells enriched from blood (not recorded which). The clonotype was recovered from a man aged 25-45 years in a cohort exposed to, infected with or recovered from COVID-19 (not recorded which). The CDR3, as DNA: TGTGCCAGCAGCTTAAGTGAGGGAACTGAAGCTTTCTTT. Its translation is CASSLSEGTEAFF.